This T cell receptor (beta chain) was profiled in a study of T cell changes during pregnancy in multiple sclerosis. This CDR3 comprises 15 residues. The germline V gene encodes CDR1 ENHRY and CDR2 SYGVKD. Trimming stripped 2 bases from V and 0 bases from J, with 5 bases between. Points on this clone: Other nucleotide sequences from this sample produce the same CDR3.

Sequencing was performed with immunoSEQ multiplex PCR; in TCRdb, only in-frame clones are kept and a portion is missing. The sample lists 70,000 to 75,000 clones, roughly nine tenths occurring once. The origin of this receptor is a female donor with multiple sclerosis, enrolled in a pregnancy study. This chain joins TRBV10-3 and TRBJ1-6; the D is unclear. Sequenced material: peripheral blood, taken before pregnancy. CDR3 residues: CAISEEGSYNSPLHF. The CDR3 bases are TGTGCCATCAGTGAGGAGGGCTCCTATAATTCACCCCTCCACTTT.